This T cell receptor beta chain was sequenced for a study of TIL therapy for anti-PD-1-resistant metastatic lung cancer. As for the study in general: Patients had a median age of approximately 57 years (range 38-75). Median tumor mutation burden was roughly 1.4 mutations per megabase.

Time point indicated: pre-treatment sample, taken before nivolumab and TIL therapy. The libraries were made with immunoSEQ v3. Data came from immunoSEQ multiplex PCR; TCRdb stores just in-frame clones and leaves some out. Here the sample spans 30,000 or so clones, roughly 69% being singletons. This TCR was sampled from a woman between 30 and 80 years old with non-small cell lung cancer. Sample: blood, taken at baseline.

This CDR3 reads CVRSLGIGSKQEEECEQYF. The CDR3 coding sequence is TGTGTCAGAAGCTTAGGTATTGGATCAAAACAGGAGGAAGAGTGCGAGCAGTACTTC. V and J are TRBV7-5 and TRBJ2-7. TRBV7-5 is a listed pseudogene. The CDR3 runs to 19 residues.